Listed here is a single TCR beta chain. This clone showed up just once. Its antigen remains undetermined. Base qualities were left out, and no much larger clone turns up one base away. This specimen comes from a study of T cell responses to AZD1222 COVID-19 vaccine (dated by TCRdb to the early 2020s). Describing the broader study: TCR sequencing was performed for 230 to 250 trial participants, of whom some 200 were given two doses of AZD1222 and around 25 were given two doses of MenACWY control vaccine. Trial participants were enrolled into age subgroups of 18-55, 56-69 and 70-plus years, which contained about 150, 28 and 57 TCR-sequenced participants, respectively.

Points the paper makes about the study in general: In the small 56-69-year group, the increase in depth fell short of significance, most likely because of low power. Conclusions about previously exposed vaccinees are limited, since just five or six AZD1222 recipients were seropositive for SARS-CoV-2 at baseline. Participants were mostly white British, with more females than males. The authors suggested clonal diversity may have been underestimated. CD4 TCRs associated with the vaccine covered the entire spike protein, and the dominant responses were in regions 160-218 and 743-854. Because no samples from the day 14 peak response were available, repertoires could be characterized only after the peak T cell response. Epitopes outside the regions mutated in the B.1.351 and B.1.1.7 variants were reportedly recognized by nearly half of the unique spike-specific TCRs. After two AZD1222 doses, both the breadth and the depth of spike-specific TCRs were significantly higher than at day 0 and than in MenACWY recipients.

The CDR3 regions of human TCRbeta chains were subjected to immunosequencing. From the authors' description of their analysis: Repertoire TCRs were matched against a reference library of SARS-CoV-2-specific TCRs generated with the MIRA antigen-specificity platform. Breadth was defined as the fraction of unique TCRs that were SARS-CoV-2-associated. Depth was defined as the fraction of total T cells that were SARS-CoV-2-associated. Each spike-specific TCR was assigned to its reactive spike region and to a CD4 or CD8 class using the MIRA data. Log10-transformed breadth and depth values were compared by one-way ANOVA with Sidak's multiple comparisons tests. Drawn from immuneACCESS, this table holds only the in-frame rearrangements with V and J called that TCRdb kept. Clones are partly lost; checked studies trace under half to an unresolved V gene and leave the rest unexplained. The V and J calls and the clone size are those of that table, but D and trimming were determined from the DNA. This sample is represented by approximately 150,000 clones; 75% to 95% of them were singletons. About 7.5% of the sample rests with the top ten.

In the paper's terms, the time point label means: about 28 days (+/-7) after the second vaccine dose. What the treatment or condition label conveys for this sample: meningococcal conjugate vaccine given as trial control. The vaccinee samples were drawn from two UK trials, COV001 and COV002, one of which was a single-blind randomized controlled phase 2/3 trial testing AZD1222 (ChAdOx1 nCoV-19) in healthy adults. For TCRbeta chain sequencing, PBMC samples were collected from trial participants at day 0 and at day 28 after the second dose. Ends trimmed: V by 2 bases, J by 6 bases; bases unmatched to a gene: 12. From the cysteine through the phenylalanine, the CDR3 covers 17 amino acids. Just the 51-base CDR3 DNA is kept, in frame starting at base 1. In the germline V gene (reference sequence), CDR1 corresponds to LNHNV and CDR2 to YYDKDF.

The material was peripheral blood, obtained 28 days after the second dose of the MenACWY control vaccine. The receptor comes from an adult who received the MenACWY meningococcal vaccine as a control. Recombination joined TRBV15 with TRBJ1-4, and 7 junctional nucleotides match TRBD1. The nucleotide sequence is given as TGTGCCACCAGCAGACAGGGGGTCGGGGAAAAAGATGAAAAACTGTTTTTT. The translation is CATSRQGVGEKDEKLFF.